A single sample gave rise to the 2 T cell receptor beta chains below, sequenced in a study of blood T cells in healthy people across ages. PCR was performed a second time for 7 to 11 cycles using a sample-barcoded 5' primer and a J-beta primer mix. Via MiXCR, TCRdb re-called the 5' RACE reads, giving one row per CDR3 protein. The table has 1.6 million or so distinct CDR3 sequences, roughly 32% seen once. Sequencing input: blood. All receptors come from a woman in her twenties or thirties in good health.

V and J are TRBV24-1 and TRBJ2-3, with D maybe TRBD2 (5 bases). The CDR3 consists of 16 residues. Trimming took 2 bases from V and 0 from J, leaving 11 bases between them. Germline lookup yields CDR1 KGHDR and CDR2 SFDVKD. The CDR3 sequence: CATSDSRRVSTDTQYF. The CDR3 DNA follows: TGTGCCACCAGTGATTCCAGGCGGGTAAGCACAGATACGCAGTATTTT.

The table lists this clonotype with many counts. This rearrangement joins TRBV9 to TRBJ2-7, with a tentative D call TRBD2 (6 bases). V lost 0 bases and J 7 bases, leaving 17 bases between the germline ends. The CDR3 is made up of 15 amino acids. CDR1 SGDLS and CDR2 YYNGEE come from the germline V gene. CDR3 sequence: CASSVAGTPFMEQYF. The CDR3 nucleotides are TGTGCCAGCAGCGTAGCCGGGACTCCGTTTATGGAGCAGTACTTC.